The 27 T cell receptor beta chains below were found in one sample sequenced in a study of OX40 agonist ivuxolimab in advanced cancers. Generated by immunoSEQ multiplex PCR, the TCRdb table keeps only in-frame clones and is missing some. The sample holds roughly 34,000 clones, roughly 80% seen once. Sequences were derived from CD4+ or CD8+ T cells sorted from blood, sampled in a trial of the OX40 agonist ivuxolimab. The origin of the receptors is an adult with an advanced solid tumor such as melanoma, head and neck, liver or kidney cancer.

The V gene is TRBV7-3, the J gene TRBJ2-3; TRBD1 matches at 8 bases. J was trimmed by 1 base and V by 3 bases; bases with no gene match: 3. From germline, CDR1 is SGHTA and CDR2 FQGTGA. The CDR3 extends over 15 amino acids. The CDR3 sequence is CASSLRGQGTDTQYF. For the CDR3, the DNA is TGTGCCAGCAGCTTGAGGGGACAGGGCACAGATACGCAGTATTTT.

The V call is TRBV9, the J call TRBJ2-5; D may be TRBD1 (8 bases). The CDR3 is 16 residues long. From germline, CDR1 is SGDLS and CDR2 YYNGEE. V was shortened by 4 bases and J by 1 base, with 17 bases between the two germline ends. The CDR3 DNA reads TGTGCCAGCAGCAAAGGACAGGGAGGGTCCCAAGAGACCCAGTACTTC. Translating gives CASSKGQGGSQETQYF.

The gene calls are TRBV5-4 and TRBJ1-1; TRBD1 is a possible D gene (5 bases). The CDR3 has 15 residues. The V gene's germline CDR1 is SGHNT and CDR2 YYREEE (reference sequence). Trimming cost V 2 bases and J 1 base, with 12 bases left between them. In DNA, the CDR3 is TGTGCCAGCAGCTTTACTAACAGGCCGAACACTGAAGCTTTCTTT. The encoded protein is CASSFTNRPNTEAFF.

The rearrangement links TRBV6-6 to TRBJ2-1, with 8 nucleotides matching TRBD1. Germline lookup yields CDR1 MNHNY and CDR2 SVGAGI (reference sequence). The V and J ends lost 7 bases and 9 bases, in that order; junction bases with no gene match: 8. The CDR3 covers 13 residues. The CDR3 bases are TGTGCCAGCAACGTGGGACAGGCCCCTGAGCAGTTCTTC. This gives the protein CASNVGQAPEQFF.

CDR3 bases: TGTGCCAGCAGCTATTGGGCTGGGAAATTCTACGAGCAGTACTTC. Its protein is CASSYWAGKFYEQYF. The gene calls are TRBV5-5 and TRBJ2-7, with unresolved D. Germline CDR1 SGHKS, CDR2 YYEKEE (reference sequence). CDR3 size: 15 residues. Between the trimmed V and J ends, which lost 3 bases and 3 bases, there was a span of 16 bases.

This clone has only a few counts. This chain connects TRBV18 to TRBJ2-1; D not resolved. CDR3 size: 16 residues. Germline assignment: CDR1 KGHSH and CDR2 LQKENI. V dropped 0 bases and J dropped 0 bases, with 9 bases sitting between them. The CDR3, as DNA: TGTGCCAGCTCACCACCGACCAGTAGCTCCTACAATGAGCAGTTCTTC. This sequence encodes CASSPPTSSSYNEQFF.

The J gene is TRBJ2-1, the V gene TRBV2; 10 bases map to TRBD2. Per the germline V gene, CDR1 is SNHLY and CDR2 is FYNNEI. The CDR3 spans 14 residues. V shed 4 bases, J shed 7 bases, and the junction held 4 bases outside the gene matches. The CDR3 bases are TGTGCCAGCAGTGCCCTAGCGGGGGTAAATGAGCAGTTCTTC. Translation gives CASSALAGVNEQFF.

The CDR3 region is CASGVGYDTQYF. The CDR3 DNA reads as TGTGCCAGCGGGGTCGGCTATGATACGCAGTATTTT. The chain carries TRBV11-2 and TRBJ2-3, with D unresolved. V lost 8 bases and J lost 6, with 12 bases in between. Germline V gene lookup returns CDR1 SGHAT and CDR2 FQNNGV. This CDR3 region has 12 residues.

Written as DNA, the CDR3 is TGTGCCAGCAGCTTGGGACAGGGAGAGACCCAGTACTTC. Translating it yields CASSLGQGETQYF. This sequence joins TRBV7-3 and TRBJ2-5; 9 bases are a match to TRBD1. With V trimmed by 3 bases and J by 4 bases, 0 bases remained unmatched. Germline-derived CDR1 and CDR2 are SGHTA and FQGTGA. The CDR3 is made up of 13 amino acids.

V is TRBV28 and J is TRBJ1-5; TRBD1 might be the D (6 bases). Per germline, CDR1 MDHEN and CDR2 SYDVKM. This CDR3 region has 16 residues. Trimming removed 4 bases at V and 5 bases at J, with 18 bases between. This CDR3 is CASSSSGGPGDQPQHF. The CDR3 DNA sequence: TGTGCCAGCAGTTCGTCTGGGGGGCCCGGTGATCAGCCCCAGCATTTT.

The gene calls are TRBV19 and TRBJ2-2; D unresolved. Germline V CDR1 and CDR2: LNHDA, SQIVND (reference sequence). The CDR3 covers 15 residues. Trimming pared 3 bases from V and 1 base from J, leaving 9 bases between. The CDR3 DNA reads TGTGCCAGTAGTATTGGACGGCGGAACACCGGGGAGCTGTTTTTT. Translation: CASSIGRRNTGELFF.

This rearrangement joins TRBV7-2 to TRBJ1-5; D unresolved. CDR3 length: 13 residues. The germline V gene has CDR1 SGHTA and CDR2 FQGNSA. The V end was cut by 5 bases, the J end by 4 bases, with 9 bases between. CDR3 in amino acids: CASSANLNQPQHF. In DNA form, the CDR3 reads TGTGCCAGCAGCGCGAATCTAAATCAGCCCCAGCATTTT.

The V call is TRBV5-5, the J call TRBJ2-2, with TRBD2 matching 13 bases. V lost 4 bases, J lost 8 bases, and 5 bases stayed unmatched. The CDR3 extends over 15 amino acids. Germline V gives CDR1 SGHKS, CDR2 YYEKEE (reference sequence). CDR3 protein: CASSPGLAGAGELFF. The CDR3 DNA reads TGTGCCAGCAGCCCTGGACTAGCGGGAGCTGGGGAGCTGTTTTTT.

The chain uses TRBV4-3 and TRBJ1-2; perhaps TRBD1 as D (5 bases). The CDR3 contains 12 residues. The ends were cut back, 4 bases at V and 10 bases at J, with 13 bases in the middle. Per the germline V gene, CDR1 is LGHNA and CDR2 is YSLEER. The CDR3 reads CASSRGEGAYTF. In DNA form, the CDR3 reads TGCGCCAGCAGCCGGGGGGAGGGCGCCTACACCTTC.

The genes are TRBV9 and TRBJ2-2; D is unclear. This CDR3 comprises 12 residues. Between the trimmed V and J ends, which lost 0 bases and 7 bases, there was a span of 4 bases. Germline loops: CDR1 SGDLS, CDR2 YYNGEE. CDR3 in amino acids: CASSVEDGELFF. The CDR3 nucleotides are TGTGCCAGCAGCGTAGAGGACGGGGAGCTGTTTTTT.

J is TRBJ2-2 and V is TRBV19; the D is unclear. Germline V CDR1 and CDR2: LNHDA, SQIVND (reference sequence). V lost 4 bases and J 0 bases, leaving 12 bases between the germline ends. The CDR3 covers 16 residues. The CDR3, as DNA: TGTGCCAGTAGTACCCGGTCGGCCTCGAACACCGGGGAGCTGTTTTTT. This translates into CASSTRSASNTGELFF.

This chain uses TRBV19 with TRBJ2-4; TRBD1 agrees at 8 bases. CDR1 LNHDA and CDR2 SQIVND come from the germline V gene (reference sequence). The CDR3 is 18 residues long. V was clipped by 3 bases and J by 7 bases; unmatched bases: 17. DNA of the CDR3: TGTGCCAGTAGTATTTCTGAGCTGGCAGGGGGCTATGTGAACATTCAGTACTTC. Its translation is CASSISELAGGYVNIQYF.

The CDR3 reads CASSSWDSRETQYF. The CDR3 region has the DNA TGTGCCAGCAGCTCTTGGGACAGTCGCGAGACCCAGTACTTC. The chain combines TRBV11-1 with TRBJ2-5; TRBD1 aligns across 7 bases. Trimming removed 4 bases from V and 5 bases from J; junction bases left unmatched: 7. The length of the CDR3 is 14 residues. Germline CDR1 SGHAT, CDR2 FQDESV (reference sequence).

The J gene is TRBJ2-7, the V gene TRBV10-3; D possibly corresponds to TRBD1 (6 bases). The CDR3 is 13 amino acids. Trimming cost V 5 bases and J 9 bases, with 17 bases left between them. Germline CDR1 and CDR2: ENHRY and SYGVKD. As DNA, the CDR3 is TGTGCCATCAGTTTACAGGGTACGGTGCCGCAGTACTTC. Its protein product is CAISLQGTVPQYF.

For the CDR3, the DNA is TGTGCCAGTAGTACCACGTCTGGAAACACCATATATTTT. This translates into CASSTTSGNTIYF. The chain carries TRBV19 and TRBJ1-3; no reliable D call. This CDR3 has 13 amino acids. The V gene's germline CDR1 is LNHDA and CDR2 SQIVND (reference sequence). V lost 4 bases and J 1 base, leaving 5 bases between the germline ends.

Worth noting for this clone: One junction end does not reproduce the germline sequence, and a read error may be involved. This chain's CDR3 is CASSRGLRDMVVF. CDR3 DNA: TGTGCCAGCTCCCGCGGGCTAAGGGATATGGTTGTCTTT. The rearrangement links TRBV18 to TRBJ1-1; D uncertain. Germline V gene lookup returns CDR1 KGHSH and CDR2 LQKENI. This CDR3 comprises 13 residues.

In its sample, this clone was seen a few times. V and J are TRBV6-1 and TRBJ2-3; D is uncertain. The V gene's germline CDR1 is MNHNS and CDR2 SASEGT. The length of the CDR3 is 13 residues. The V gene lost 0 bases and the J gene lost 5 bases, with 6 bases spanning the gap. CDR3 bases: TGTGCCAGCAGTGAAGCGCGGCAAGATACGCAGTATTTT. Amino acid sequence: CASSEARQDTQYF.

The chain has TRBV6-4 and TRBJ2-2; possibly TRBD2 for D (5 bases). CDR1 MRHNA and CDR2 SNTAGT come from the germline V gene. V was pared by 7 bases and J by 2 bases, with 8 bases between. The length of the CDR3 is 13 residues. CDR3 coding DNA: TGTGCCAGCATGGACTCAAACACCGGGGAGCTGTTTTTT. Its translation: CASMDSNTGELFF.

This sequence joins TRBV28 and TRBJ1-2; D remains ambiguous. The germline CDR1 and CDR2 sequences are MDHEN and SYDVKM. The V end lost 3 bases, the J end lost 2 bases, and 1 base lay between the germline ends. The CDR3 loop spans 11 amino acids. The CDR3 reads CASSFNYGYTF. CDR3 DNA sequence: TGTGCCAGCAGTTTCAACTATGGCTACACCTTC.

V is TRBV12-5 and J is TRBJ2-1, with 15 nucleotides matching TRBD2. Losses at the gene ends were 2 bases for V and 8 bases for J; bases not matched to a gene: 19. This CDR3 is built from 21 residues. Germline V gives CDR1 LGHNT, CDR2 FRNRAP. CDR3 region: CASGLPGLAGGLNLVAHEQFF. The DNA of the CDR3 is TGTGCTAGTGGTTTGCCCGGACTAGCGGGAGGGCTCAATCTGGTTGCCCATGAGCAGTTCTTC.

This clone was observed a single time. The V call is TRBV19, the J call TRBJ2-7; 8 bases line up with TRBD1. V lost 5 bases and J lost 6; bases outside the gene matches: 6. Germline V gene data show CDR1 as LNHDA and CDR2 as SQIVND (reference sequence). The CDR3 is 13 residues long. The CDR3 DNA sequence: TGTGCCAGTAGTCTCGGACAGGGACGCGAGCAGTACTTC. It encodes CASSLGQGREQYF.

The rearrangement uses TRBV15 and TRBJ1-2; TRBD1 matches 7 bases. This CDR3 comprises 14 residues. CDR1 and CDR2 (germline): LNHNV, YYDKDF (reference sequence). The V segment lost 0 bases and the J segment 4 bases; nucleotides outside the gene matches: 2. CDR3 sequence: CATSRDRGSYGYTF. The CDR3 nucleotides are TGTGCCACCAGCAGAGACAGGGGGAGCTATGGCTACACCTTC.